The next 25 T cell receptor beta chains were all read from a single sample in a study of identifying expanded T cells in peripheral blood. Method: immunoSEQ multiplex PCR; TCRdb's copy keeps in-frame clones and lacks some. This sample yields over 80,000 clones, of which 86% are seen a single time; about 5.6% belongs to the top ten. The material sequenced was blood. All receptors derive from a person between 18 and 75 years old in good health.

The sample holds a few counts of this clone. The gene calls are TRBV7-2 and TRBJ2-7, with 9 bases lining up with TRBD1. The germline V gene encodes CDR1 SGHTA and CDR2 FQGNSA. The CDR3 runs 15 residues. Trimming took 3 bases from V and 5 from J; bases not matched to a gene: 8. The DNA of the CDR3 is TGTGCCAGCAGCTTTTCCGTCGGACAGGGGAACGAGCAGTACTTC. This codes for CASSFSVGQGNEQYF.

The rearrangement uses TRBV6-5 and TRBJ2-7; 7 nucleotides align to TRBD1. The CDR3 totals 15 residues. CDR1 and CDR2 (germline): MNHEY, SVGAGI. Trimming cost V 6 bases and J 4 bases; bases outside gene matches: 12. The CDR3 DNA sequence: TGTGCCAGCAGCGGGACACACGGGACAGCTTACGAGCAGTACTTC. As protein: CASSGTHGTAYEQYF.

This chain links TRBV2 with TRBJ1-2; TRBD1 matches 9 bases. J lost 7 bases, V lost 7 bases, and 13 bases had no gene match. Germline V gene sequence: CDR1 SNHLY, CDR2 FYNNEI. This CDR3 is built from 15 residues. CDR3 bases: TGTGCCAGCAATCCTCGGGACAGGGATCGATCTGGCTACACCTTC. Its protein product is CASNPRDRDRSGYTF.

This clone was detected a few times. The J gene is TRBJ2-5, the V gene TRBV15; unclear D gene. This CDR3 spans 13 amino acids. The germline V gene has CDR1 LNHNV and CDR2 YYDKDF (reference sequence). Trimming took 0 bases from V and 4 from J, leaving 6 bases between them. The chain's CDR3 is CATSRDLGETQYF. The CDR3 nucleotides read TGTGCCACCAGCAGAGATCTAGGAGAGACCCAGTACTTC.

The CDR3 bases are TGCGCCAGCAGATCTGGGAGGGACAGCATGAACACTGAAGCTTTCTTT. Its translation is CASRSGRDSMNTEAFF. V gene TRBV5-1 combines with J gene TRBJ1-1, with TRBD1 identical over 7 bases. This CDR3 is 16 amino acids long. V trimming: 5 bases; J trimming: 0 bases; junction bases outside the gene matches: 10. The germline V gene has CDR1 SGHRS and CDR2 YFSETQ.

V and J are TRBV14 and TRBJ2-1; D is undetermined. V was trimmed by 4 bases and J by 6 bases, leaving 10 bases between them. The CDR3 is 13 residues long. The germline gives CDR1 SGHDN, CDR2 FVKESK. CDR3: CASSRNTLNEQFF. The CDR3 DNA follows: TGTGCCAGCAGCCGAAATACTCTCAATGAGCAGTTCTTC.

CDR3 nucleotide sequence: TGCGCCAGCAGAGCAGGGGGGGCCAGGACGGGAAAACTGTTTTTT. Translating gives CASRAGGARTGKLFF. The V gene is TRBV10-2, the J gene TRBJ1-4, with 7 bases fitting TRBD1. J was trimmed by 10 bases and V by 6 bases; bases with no gene match: 14. This CDR3 spans 15 amino acids. The germline V gene has CDR1 WSHSY and CDR2 SAAADI.

This clone was counted once. The CDR3 nucleotides read TGTGCCACCAGCAGAGTGGACAGGGGTATGCTCTATGGCTACACCTTC. Its translation: CATSRVDRGMLYGYTF. The chain has TRBV15 and TRBJ1-2; 9 bases are a match to TRBD1. The CDR3 sequence is 16 residues long. The V gene's germline CDR1 is LNHNV and CDR2 YYDKDF (reference sequence). V dropped 1 base and J dropped 4; count of bases not matched to a gene: 7.

The V call is TRBV7-9, the J call TRBJ2-1; perhaps TRBD1 as D (6 bases). From germline, CDR1 is SEHNR and CDR2 FQNEAQ (reference sequence). The V end lost 5 bases, the J end lost 16 bases, and 18 bases lay between the germline ends. The CDR3 totals 12 residues. CDR3: CASSALGALGFF. The CDR3 bases are TGTGCCAGCAGCGCCTTGGGGGCCCTCGGTTTCTTC.

The chain couples TRBV5-1 to TRBJ1-1, with TRBD1 as a possible D gene (5 bases). This CDR3 comprises 15 residues. In germline, CDR1 is SGHRS, CDR2 YFSETQ. V was shortened by 0 bases and J by 0 bases, with 9 bases between the two germline ends. The CDR3 region is CASSLAQGVNTEAFF. The CDR3 bases are TGCGCCAGCAGCTTGGCGCAAGGGGTGAACACTGAAGCTTTCTTT.

This chain joins TRBV5-1 and TRBJ2-6, with unresolved D. Germline V gives CDR1 SGHRS, CDR2 YFSETQ. Trimming removed 4 bases at V and 1 base at J, with 15 bases between. The CDR3 is made up of 17 amino acids. The CDR3 DNA is TGCGCCAGCAGCCTGATAGGAGTCCGGTCTGGGGCCAACGTCCTGACTTTC. This translates into CASSLIGVRSGANVLTF.

The chain recombines TRBV28 with TRBJ2-3, with D perhaps matching TRBD1 (5 bases). V lost 3 bases to trimming and J lost 4 bases, with 14 bases between them. CDR1 is MDHEN, CDR2 SYDVKM, per germline. The CDR3 loop spans 15 amino acids. CDR3 coding DNA: TGTGCCAGCAGTTTCCCGTACCCAGGGTCAGATACGCAGTATTTT. Its translation: CASSFPYPGSDTQYF.

The V call is TRBV10-2, the J call TRBJ1-4; unclear D gene. The CDR3 consists of 16 residues. Germline loops: CDR1 WSHSY, CDR2 SAAADI. V was pared by 3 bases and J by 0 bases, with 11 bases between. This CDR3 reads CASSDSGESTNEKLFF. CDR3 nucleotides: TGCGCCAGCAGTGATAGTGGGGAGTCAACTAATGAAAAACTGTTTTTT.

V gene TRBV5-4 combines with J gene TRBJ1-1, with a weak D call TRBD1 (5 bases). Germline CDR1 SGHNT, CDR2 YYREEE (reference sequence). Trimming pared 5 bases from V and 3 bases from J, leaving 11 bases between. This CDR3 region has 13 residues. CDR3 loop: CASRAGGDTEAFF. DNA of the CDR3: TGTGCCAGCAGGGCGGGGGGGGACACTGAAGCTTTCTTT. The full variable domain, with the rest looked up from reference TRBV5-4 and TRBJ1-1, is ETGVTQSPTHLIKTRGQQVTLRCSSQSGHNTVSWYQQALGQGPQFIFQYYREEENGRGNFPPRFSGLQFPNYSSELNVNALELDDSALYLCASRAGGDTEAFFGQGTRLTVV.

This chain joins TRBV7-9 and TRBJ2-1; D gene unclear. This CDR3 has 14 amino acids. The V end lost 5 bases, the J end lost 4 bases, and 12 bases lay between the germline ends. The germline gives CDR1 SEHNR, CDR2 FQNEAQ (reference sequence). CDR3: CASSPPRQYNEQFF. CDR3 DNA: TGTGCCAGCAGCCCCCCTCGGCAGTACAATGAGCAGTTCTTC. The full variable domain, in which reference TRBV7-9 and TRBJ2-1 provide the parts outside the CDR3, is DTGVSQNPRHKITKRGQNVTFRCDPISEHNRLYWYRQTLGQGPEFLTYFQNEAQLEKSRLLSDRFSAERPKGSFSTLEIQRTEQGDSAMYLCASSPPRQYNEQFFGPGTRLTVL.

The chain has TRBV2 and TRBJ2-7; 7 nucleotides match TRBD1. This CDR3 is 14 amino acids long. V lost 1 base and J lost 2; bases outside the gene matches: 2. In germline, CDR1 is SNHLY, CDR2 FYNNEI. In DNA, the CDR3 is TGTGCCAGCAGTGAAGACAGGGGCCCCTACGAGCAGTACTTC. Protein product: CASSEDRGPYEQYF.

This chain uses TRBV11-2 with TRBJ2-1; TRBD2 matches at 8 bases. CDR1 is SGHAT and CDR2 is FQNNGV in the germline V gene. The CDR3 extends over 17 amino acids. V trimming: 3 bases; J trimming: 5 bases; junction bases outside the gene matches: 12. CDR3 sequence reads: CASSFPAGGVLNNEQFF. CDR3 bases: TGTGCCAGCAGCTTCCCTGCGGGGGGCGTTCTTAACAATGAGCAGTTCTTC.

This chain connects TRBV7-3 to TRBJ2-2; perhaps D is TRBD1 or TRBD2 (5 bases each). CDR1 SGHTA and CDR2 FQGTGA come from the germline V gene. The CDR3 has 14 residues. V was pared by 4 bases and J by 5 bases, with 11 bases between. In nucleotides, the CDR3 is TGTGCCAGCAGCTACGGGACGAGAACCGGGGAGCTGTTTTTT. Translation gives CASSYGTRTGELFF.

The V call is TRBV4-3, the J call TRBJ1-2; possibly TRBD1 for D (5 bases). The CDR3 loop spans 14 amino acids. Germline CDR1 is LGHNA and CDR2 is YSLEER. Trimming stripped 0 bases from V and 14 bases from J, with 19 bases between. CDR3 nucleotides: TGCGCCAGCAGCCAAGAGTTGGGACCAACAGCCCTTACCTTC. Its protein product is CASSQELGPTALTF.

The chain recombines TRBV7-6 with TRBJ2-2; D ambiguous. The germline gives CDR1 SGHVS, CDR2 FNYEAQ. Between the trimmed V and J ends, which lost 9 bases and 7 bases, there was a span of 12 bases. This CDR3 contains 12 residues. The CDR3: CASAPERGELFF. The DNA of the CDR3 is TGTGCCAGTGCACCTGAACGCGGGGAGCTGTTTTTT.

This chain uses TRBV9 with TRBJ2-7, with D possibly being TRBD1 (7 bases). Germline values: CDR1 SGDLS, CDR2 YYNGEE. Trimming took 3 bases from V and 1 from J, leaving 17 bases between them. The CDR3 loop spans 16 amino acids. The CDR3 region has the DNA TGTGCCAGCAGCGCAGACCAGGGGGGTGGTTCCTACGAGCAGTACTTC. Protein product: CASSADQGGGSYEQYF.

The chain has TRBV2 and TRBJ1-1; 8 bases align to TRBD1. V was pared by 5 bases and J by 3 bases, with 2 bases of the junction left unmatched. This CDR3 has 13 residues. The V gene's germline CDR1 is SNHLY and CDR2 FYNNEI. CDR3 protein: CASSKTGDTEAFF. The CDR3 DNA reads TGTGCCAGCAGTAAGACAGGGGACACTGAAGCTTTCTTT. Supplemented by reference TRBV2 and TRBJ1-1, the full variable domain reads EPEVTQTPSHQVTQMGQEVILRCVPISNHLYFYWYRQILGQKVEFLVSFYNNEISEKSEIFDDQFSVERPDGSNFTLKIRSTKLEDSAMYFCASSKTGDTEAFFGQGTRLTVV.

The V and J genes are TRBV28 and TRBJ2-7; D gene ambiguous. The CDR3 loop spans 14 amino acids. Germline assignment: CDR1 MDHEN and CDR2 SYDVKM. Trimming left V 2 bases short and J 0 bases short, with 8 bases between. The chain's CDR3 is CASSLGVLSYEQYF. The CDR3 DNA follows: TGTGCCAGCAGTTTAGGTGTCCTCTCCTACGAGCAGTACTTC.

The chain joins TRBV7-6 to TRBJ1-6; D ambiguous. There are 16 residues in the CDR3. Trimming left V 5 bases short and J 4 bases short, with 15 bases between. Germline assignment: CDR1 SGHVS and CDR2 FNYEAQ. In nucleotides, the CDR3 is TGTGCCAGCAGCCCCCTCCCGGAGCAGTATAATTCACCCCTCCACTTT. This sequence encodes CASSPLPEQYNSPLHF.

The chain uses TRBV6-5 and TRBJ1-2; D perhaps matches TRBD1 (6 bases). The germline gives CDR1 MNHEY, CDR2 SVGAGI. V lost 2 bases, J lost 2 bases, and 12 bases lay in between. The CDR3 runs 15 residues. The CDR3 nucleotides are TGTGCCAGCAGTTACCGCCCACAGGGCAACTATGGCTACACCTTC. This gives the protein CASSYRPQGNYGYTF.